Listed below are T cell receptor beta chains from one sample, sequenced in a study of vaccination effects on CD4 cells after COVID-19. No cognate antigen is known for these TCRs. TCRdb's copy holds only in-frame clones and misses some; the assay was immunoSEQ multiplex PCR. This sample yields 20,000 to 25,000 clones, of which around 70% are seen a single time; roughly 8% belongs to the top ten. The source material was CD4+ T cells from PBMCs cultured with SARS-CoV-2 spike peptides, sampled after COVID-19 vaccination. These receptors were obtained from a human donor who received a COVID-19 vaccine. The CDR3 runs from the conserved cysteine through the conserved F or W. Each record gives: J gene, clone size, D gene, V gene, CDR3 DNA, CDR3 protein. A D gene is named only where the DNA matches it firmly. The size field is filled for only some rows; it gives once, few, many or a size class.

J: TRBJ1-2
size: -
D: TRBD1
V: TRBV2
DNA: TGTGCCAGCAGGAAGATAAGGGACAGGGACCTTCGCAATTATGGCTACACCTTC
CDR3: CASRKIRDRDLRNYGYTF

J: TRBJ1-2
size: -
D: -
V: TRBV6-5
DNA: TGTGCCAGCAGTTTCGGACAGAACTATGGCTACACCTTC
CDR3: CASSFGQNYGYTF

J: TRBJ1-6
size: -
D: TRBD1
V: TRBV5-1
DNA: TGCGCCAGCACCCTCCGACAGGGGGAGAATTCACCCCTCCACTTT
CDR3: CASTLRQGENSPLHF

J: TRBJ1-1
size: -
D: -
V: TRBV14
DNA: TGTGCCAGCAGCCGGGACGGTGAAGCTTTCTTT
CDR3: CASSRDGEAFF

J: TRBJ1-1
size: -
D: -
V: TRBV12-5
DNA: TGTGCTAGTGGGTTCAACCCCGGCCCGGCAAACACTGAAGCTTTCTTT
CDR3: CASGFNPGPANTEAFF

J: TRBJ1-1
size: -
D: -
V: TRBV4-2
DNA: TGTGCCAGCAGCCAAGAGGGCTGGACAAACACTGAAGCTTTCTTT
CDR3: CASSQEGWTNTEAFF

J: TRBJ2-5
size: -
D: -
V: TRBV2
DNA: TGTGCCAGCAGTGAAGTGAGTGGAATCGGTGGGGAAGAGACCCAGTACTTC
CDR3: CASSEVSGIGGEETQYF

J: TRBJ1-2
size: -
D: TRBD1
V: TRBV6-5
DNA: TGTGCCAGCAGTTACTCGCGTACAGGGGCTAACTATGGCTACACCTTC
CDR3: CASSYSRTGANYGYTF

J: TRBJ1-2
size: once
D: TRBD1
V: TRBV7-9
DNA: TGTGCCAGCAGCTTACAGGGGGTAGTGGTGCGTGGCTACACCTTC
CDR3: CASSLQGVVVRGYTF

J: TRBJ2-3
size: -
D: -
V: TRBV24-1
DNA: TGTGCCACCAGTGATTTGAGGGCAGGTGCAGATACGCAGTATTTT
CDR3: CATSDLRAGADTQYF

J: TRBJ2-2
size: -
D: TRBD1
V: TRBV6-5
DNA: TGTGCCAGCAGCCGGACAGGGGGCACCGGGGAGCTGTTTTTT
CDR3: CASSRTGGTGELFF

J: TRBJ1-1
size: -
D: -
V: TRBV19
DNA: TGTGCCAGTAGCCTAGACAGAGGCACTGAAGCTTTCTTT
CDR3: CASSLDRGTEAFF

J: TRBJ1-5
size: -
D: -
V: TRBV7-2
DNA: TGTGCCAGCAGCCCCCAGCCGGGCCAAGCGCCCCAGCATTTT
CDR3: CASSPQPGQAPQHF

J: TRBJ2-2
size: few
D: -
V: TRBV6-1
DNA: TGTGCCAGCAGCCAAGACTGGACCGGGGAGCTGTTTTTT
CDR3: CASSQDWTGELFF

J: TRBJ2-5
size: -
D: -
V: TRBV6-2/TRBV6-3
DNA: TGTGCCAGCAGTTACGGGAGAGACCAGTACTTC
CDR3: CASSYGRDQYF

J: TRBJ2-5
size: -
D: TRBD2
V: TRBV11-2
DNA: TGTGCCAGCAGCTTAGAACTAGCGACCTCTAGTATGGAGACCCAGTACTTC
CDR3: CASSLELATSSMETQYF

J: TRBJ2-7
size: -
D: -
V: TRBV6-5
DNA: TGTGCCAGCAGTTACTCGGCAGGCCCCTACGAGCAGTACTTC
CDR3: CASSYSAGPYEQYF

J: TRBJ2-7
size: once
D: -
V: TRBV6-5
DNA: TGTGCCAGCAGTCGGGACTCCACAACGCCCTACGAGCAGTACTTC
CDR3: CASSRDSTTPYEQYF

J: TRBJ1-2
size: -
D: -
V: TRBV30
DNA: TGTGCCTGGAGTGTATCGATTGGGGTAGCTGGCGGCTACACCTTC
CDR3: CAWSVSIGVAGGYTF

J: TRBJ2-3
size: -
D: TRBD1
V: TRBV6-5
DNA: TGTGCCAGCAGCCTACAGGGGTGGAACACAGATACGCAGTATTTT
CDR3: CASSLQGWNTDTQYF

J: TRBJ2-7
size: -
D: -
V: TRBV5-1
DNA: TGCGCCAGCAGCACGCGACAACCGGGGAGCTACGAGCAGTACTTC
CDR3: CASSTRQPGSYEQYF

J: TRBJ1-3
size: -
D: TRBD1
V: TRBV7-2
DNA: TGTGCCAGCAGCCCGGCGGGGACAGCCTCTGGAAACACCATATATTTT
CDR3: CASSPAGTASGNTIYF

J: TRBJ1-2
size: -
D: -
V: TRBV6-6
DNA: TGTGCCAGCAGCCTAACGTTTATGGAAGGCGGGGGCTACACCTTC
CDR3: CASSLTFMEGGGYTF

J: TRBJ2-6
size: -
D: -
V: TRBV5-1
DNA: TGCGCCAGCAGCTTCGTCGGATCTGGGGCCAACGTCCTGACTTTC
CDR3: CASSFVGSGANVLTF

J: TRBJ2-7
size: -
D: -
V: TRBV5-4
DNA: TGTGCCAGCAGCTTAGTAGGACAGCCGGGCGAGCAGTACTTC
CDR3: CASSLVGQPGEQYF

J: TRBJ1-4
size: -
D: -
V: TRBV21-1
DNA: TGTGCCAGCAGCATTTTAGGGGTTAGTGAAAAACTGTTTTTT
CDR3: CASSILGVSEKLFF

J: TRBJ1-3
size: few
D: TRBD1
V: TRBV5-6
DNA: TGTGCCAGCAGCCTGGGACAGGAAGGGGTTAGAAGAAACACCATATATTTT
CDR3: CASSLGQEGVRRNTIYF

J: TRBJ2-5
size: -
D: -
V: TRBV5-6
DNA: TGTGCCAGCAGCATCCAGAAGGGGTCCGGGGAGACCCAGTACTTC
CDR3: CASSIQKGSGETQYF

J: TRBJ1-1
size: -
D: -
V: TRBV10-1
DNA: TGCGCCAGCAGCCCATTAGGTACCGAAGCTTTCTTT
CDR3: CASSPLGTEAFF

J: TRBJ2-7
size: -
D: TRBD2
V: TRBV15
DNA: TGTGCCACCAGCAGAGGGACTAGCGGGAGTTCCTACGAGCAGTACTTC
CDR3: CATSRGTSGSSYEQYF

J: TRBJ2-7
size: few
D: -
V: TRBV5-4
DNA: TGTGCCAGCAGCCGGGACGGATCCTACGAGCAGTACTTC
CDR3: CASSRDGSYEQYF

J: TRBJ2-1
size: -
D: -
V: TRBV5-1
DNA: TGCGCCAGCAGCACAGGAGGTACCTACAATGAGCAGTTCTTC
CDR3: CASSTGGTYNEQFF

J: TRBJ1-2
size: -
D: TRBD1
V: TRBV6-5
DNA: TGTGCCGTCCGGACAGGGGGCAACTATGGCTACACCTTC
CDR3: CAVRTGGNYGYTF

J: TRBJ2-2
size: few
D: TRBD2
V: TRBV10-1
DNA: TGCGCCAGCAGTTTTAGCGGGAGTTACACCGGGGAGCTGTTTTTT
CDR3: CASSFSGSYTGELFF

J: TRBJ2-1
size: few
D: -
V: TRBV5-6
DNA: TGTGCCAGCAGCTTGTATGACAATGAGCAGTTCTTC
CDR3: CASSLYDNEQFF

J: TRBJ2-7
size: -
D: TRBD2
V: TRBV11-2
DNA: TGTGCCAGCAGCATCGGGACTAACCCATCCTACGAGCAGTACTTC
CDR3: CASSIGTNPSYEQYF

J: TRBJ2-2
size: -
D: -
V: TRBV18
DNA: TGTGCCAGCTCACCCCGGATAGTTGAGTCCGGGGAGCTGTTTTTT
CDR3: CASSPRIVESGELFF

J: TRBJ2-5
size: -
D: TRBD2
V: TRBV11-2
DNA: TGTGCCAGCAGCTTGCGACGGGGGGGCCAAGAGACCCAGTACTTC
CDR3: CASSLRRGGQETQYF

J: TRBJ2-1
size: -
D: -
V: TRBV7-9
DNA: TGTGCCAGCAGCCTCCGGGACGGCTCCTACAATGAGCAGTTCTTC
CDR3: CASSLRDGSYNEQFF

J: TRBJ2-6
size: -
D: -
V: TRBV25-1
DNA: TGTGCCAGCAGCCCCGGGGGCTCTGGGGCCAACGTCCTGACTTTC
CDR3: CASSPGGSGANVLTF

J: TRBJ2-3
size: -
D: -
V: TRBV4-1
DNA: TGCGCCAGCAGCCAAGTCTTGGGTTCGGTGGTCAACGCAGATACGCAGTATTTT
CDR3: CASSQVLGSVVNADTQYF

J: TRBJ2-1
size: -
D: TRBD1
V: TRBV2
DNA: TGTGCCAGCAGTGGTGACAGGGGCTACAATGAGCAGTTCTTC
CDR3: CASSGDRGYNEQFF

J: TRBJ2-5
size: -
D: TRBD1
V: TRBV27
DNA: TGTGCCAGCAGTTTCGGGGGACAGGAAGAGACCCAGTACTTC
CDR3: CASSFGGQEETQYF

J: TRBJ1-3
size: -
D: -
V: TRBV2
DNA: TGTGCCAGCAGTGTGGGGTTAAACACCATATATTTT
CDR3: CASSVGLNTIYF

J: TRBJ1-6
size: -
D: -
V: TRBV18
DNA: TGTGCCAGCTCACAGGATTCTGATTCACCCCTCCACTTT
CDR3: CASSQDSDSPLHF

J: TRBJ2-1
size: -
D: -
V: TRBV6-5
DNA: TGTGCCAGCACCCTGGCCATCAATGAGCAGTTCTTC
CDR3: CASTLAINEQFF

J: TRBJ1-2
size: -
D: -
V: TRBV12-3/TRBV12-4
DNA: TGTGCCAGCAGTTTAACCGGACTTGGAGGCTACACCTTC
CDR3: CASSLTGLGGYTF

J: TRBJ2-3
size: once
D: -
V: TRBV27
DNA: TGTGCCAGCAGATTTCAGGGGACAGATACGCAGTATTTT
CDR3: CASRFQGTDTQYF

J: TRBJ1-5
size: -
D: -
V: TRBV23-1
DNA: TGCGCCAGCAGTCAAAGACCAGGGAGAGTCAATCAGCCCCAGCATTTT
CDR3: CASSQRPGRVNQPQHF

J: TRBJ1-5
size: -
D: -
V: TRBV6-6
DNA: TGTGCCAGCAGACCTGACGGGATCCACAATCAGCCCCAGCATTTT
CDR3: CASRPDGIHNQPQHF

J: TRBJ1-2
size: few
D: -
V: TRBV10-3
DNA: TGTGCCATCAGTGAGGTGGGGGAATATGGCTACACCTTC
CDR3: CAISEVGEYGYTF

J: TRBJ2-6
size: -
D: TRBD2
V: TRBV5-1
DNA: TGCGCCAGCAGCTTACCGGGACTAGAGGGTACTGGGGCCAACGTCCTGACTTTC
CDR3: CASSLPGLEGTGANVLTF

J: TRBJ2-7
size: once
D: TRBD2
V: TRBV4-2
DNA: TGTGCCAGCAGCCAAGAGGGGACTAGCGGGAATTCCTACGAGCAGTACTTC
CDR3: CASSQEGTSGNSYEQYF

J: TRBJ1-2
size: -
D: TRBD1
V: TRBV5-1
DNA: TGCGCCAGCAGCTGGGGGACAGGTGACTACACCTTC
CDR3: CASSWGTGDYTF

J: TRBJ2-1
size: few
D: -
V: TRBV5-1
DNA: TGCGCCAGCAGCTTCGGCGGGATCTACAATGAGCAGTTCTTC
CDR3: CASSFGGIYNEQFF